This TCR beta chain appears in the sequencing data of a study of response to subunit inactivated influenza vaccine. Germline V lookup: CDR1 SEHNR, CDR2 FQNEAQ (reference sequence). The length of the CDR3 is 16 residues. V gave up 5 bases and J gave up 3 bases, with 17 bases separating them. Points from the study as a whole: The authors suggested that few new T cells are recruited per seasonal influenza vaccination.

Concerning this clonotype itself: Its antigen is still unknown.

TCRdb reanalysed the RT-PCR reads using MiXCR and keeps one entry per CDR3 protein. The sample consists of about 540,000 distinct CDR3 sequences, under 30% of them appearing once. A further study also used this sample, focusing on T cells expressing NK-cell markers. That study adds: Researchers built TCR beta cDNA using 5'RACE template switching with UMIs. It was sorted CD3+CD56-NKG2C+, CD3+CD56+NKG2C- and CD3+CD56+NKG2C+ T cells that provided the TCR beta repertoires. Within several experiments, an anti-gamma-delta TCR antibody kept the sorting limited to alpha-beta TCR T cells. In several donors, dominant clonotypes made up roughly 25-60.1% of CD3+CD56-NKG2C+ cells.

This TCR came from a man aged 50-59 years who received an inactivated influenza vaccine. The starting material was CD4+ T cells sorted from PBMCs, obtained 11 to 12 days after vaccination. The chain has TRBV7-9 and TRBJ1-5; maybe TRBD1 (6 bases). CDR3 sequence reads: CASSPGGGRVNQPQHF. CDR3 in DNA: TGTGCCAGCAGCCCCGGGGGGGGGCGAGTCAATCAGCCCCAGCATTTT.